This T cell receptor beta chain was profiled in a study of blood T cell repertoires in COVID-19. At the level of the study: Samples came from the United States, Italy and Spain, spanning acute and convalescent COVID-19. PBMCs, B-cell-depleted T cells, or T cells provided the cDNA or gDNA that made up the material.

In the original analysis: Amplification from reference gene primers served as the basis for estimated nucleated cell counts. Repertoires were generated with immunoSEQ multiplex PCR, while TCRdb's copy carries only in-frame clones and drops some. V and J calls and clone size are copied from that table; D and trimming were computed from the DNA. The sample includes some 99,000 clones, about 87% of them seen just once. The J segment lost 0 bases and the V segment lost 1 base, leaving 2 bases of the junction unmatched. This CDR3 region has 15 residues. Germline CDR1 is LNHNV and CDR2 is YYDKDF (reference sequence).

This clonotype was sampled from a woman aged 45-59 years with acute or convalescent COVID-19. Specimen: peripheral blood. The J gene is TRBJ2-7, the V gene TRBV15, with 8 bases matching TRBD1. CDR3 bases: TGTGCCACCAGCAGAGGACAGGGGAGCTCCTACGAGCAGTACTTC. Residues: CATSRGQGSSYEQYF.